The clone carrying this T cell receptor beta chain was seen a single time. The antigen is undetermined. Trimming stripped 3 bases from V and 0 bases from J, with 9 bases between. Looked up from germline, CDR1 is LNHDA and CDR2 is SQIVND (reference sequence). The length of the CDR3 is 15 residues. Libraries were prepared by immunoSEQ multiplex PCR; TCRdb keeps only in-frame clonotypes and omits some of them. The sample yields 95,000 to 150,000 clones, approximately 92% seen once. This specimen comes from a study of T cell responses to AZD1222 COVID-19 vaccine. Study results and limitations: Repertoires were obtained only post-peak T cell response. Per reports, nearly half of all spike-specific TCRs target regions that are unmutated in variants. Spike-specific TCR breadth and depth grew following two AZD1222 doses.

This receptor was identified in an adult in good health. Sequences were derived from peripheral blood, sampled on day 0 of AZD1222 vaccination. The chain uses TRBV19 and TRBJ1-3; D gene ambiguous. CDR3 DNA: TGTGCCAGTAGTATCCCCAGGAGCTCTGGAAACACCATATATTTT. Translated: CASSIPRSSGNTIYF.